Described below is a single TCR beta chain sequence and its context. Antigen specificity is unknown. The junction and the germline gene differ at one end; a read error may be behind it. Sorting of live CD3+CD8+TCRalphabeta+ cells by PD-1 and/or TIGIT gave four subsets. TCR libraries were prepared from 15 ng of total RNA with the QIAseq Immune Repertoire TCR panel. One entry per CDR3 protein results from TCRdb running MiXCR on the reads. Among some 400 distinct CDR3 sequences, 12% were seen once, and the ten largest hold about a sixth. Looked up from germline, CDR1 is SQVTM and CDR2 is ANQGSEA. The CDR3 runs to 10 residues. The entry originates in a study of circulating CD8 cells and anti-PD-1 response in melanoma. As for the study in general: Nivolumab was given intravenously at 3 mg/kg every 2 weeks. Study-wide results and limits: Replicates were generally not done for experiments. Tumor reactivity was tested by peptide assays on expanded sorted subsets.

The source is a human donor with melanoma. The source material was CD8+ T cells from PBMCs, sampled at baseline or after one month of anti-PD-1 therapy (not recorded which). The genes are TRBV29-1 and TRBJ1-1; no clear D. CDR3 residues: CSVPEPEASF. The CDR3 bases are TGCAGCGTTCCAGAACCAGAAGCTTCCTTT.